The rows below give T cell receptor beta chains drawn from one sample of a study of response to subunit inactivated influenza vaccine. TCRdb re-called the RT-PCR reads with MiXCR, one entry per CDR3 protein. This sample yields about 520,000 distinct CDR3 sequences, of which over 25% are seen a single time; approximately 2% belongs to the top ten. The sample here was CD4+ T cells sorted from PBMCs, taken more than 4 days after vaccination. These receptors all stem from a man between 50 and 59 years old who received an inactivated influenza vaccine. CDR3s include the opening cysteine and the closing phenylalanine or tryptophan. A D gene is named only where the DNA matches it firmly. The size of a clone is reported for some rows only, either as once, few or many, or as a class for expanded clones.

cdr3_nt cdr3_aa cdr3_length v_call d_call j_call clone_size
TGTGCCACCAGCAGAGAAGGCACAGGCCGCCAGCATTTT CATSREGTGRQHF 13 TRBV15 - TRBJ1-5 -
TGTGCCAGCAGCTTCTCCCCCGAGACCCAGTACTTC CASSFSPETQYF 12 TRBV7-2 - TRBJ2-5 few
TGTGCCAGCAGCTTACTCCATGGGACAGCAAACCTGCAAGCCTACAATGAGCAGTTCTTC CASSLLHGTANLQAYNEQFF 20 TRBV7-3 TRBD1 TRBJ2-1 -
TGTGCCAGCAGCCAGGAGACAGGCACCTACGAGCAGTACTTC CASSQETGTYEQYF 14 TRBV4-2 - TRBJ2-7 few
TGTGCCAGCAGTTTGGCTATTAACACAGATACGCAGTATTTT CASSLAINTDTQYF 14 TRBV12-3/TRBV12-4 - TRBJ2-3 few
TGCGCCAGCAGATCGCACCCCAGTAGCGTAACAGATACGCAGTATTTT CASRSHPSSVTDTQYF 16 TRBV5-1 - TRBJ2-3 few
TGCGCCAGCACCGTCGCGGCCGGGAGCTACAATGAGCAGTTCTTC CASTVAAGSYNEQFF 15 TRBV5-1 - TRBJ2-1 -
TGTGCCAGCAGTTATTTGGCTAGCGGGGGGATTTACGAGCAGTACTTC CASSYLASGGIYEQYF 16 TRBV12-3/TRBV12-4 TRBD2 TRBJ2-7 -
TGCGCCAGCAGCCAAGACCAGGGAACCTATGGCTACACCTTC CASSQDQGTYGYTF 14 TRBV4-3 - TRBJ1-2 many
TGTGCCAGCAGGTCGGGGACCGCCAGTCAGCCCCAGCATTTT CASRSGTASQPQHF 14 TRBV7-2 - TRBJ1-5 few
TGCAGCGTTGTCGGTGCAGGGGGGTACACTGAAGCTTTCTTT CSVVGAGGYTEAFF 14 TRBV29-1 TRBD1 TRBJ1-1 -
TGTGCCATCAGTGAGACAGGGGGAGGCGAAAAACTGTTTTTT CAISETGGGEKLFF 14 TRBV10-3 TRBD1 TRBJ1-4 -
TGCGCCAGCAGCCCATTAGCGGGGGCCTCAGGGACCGGGGAGCTGTTTTTT CASSPLAGASGTGELFF 17 TRBV5-1 TRBD2 TRBJ2-2 few
TGCAGTGCTAGATCGGGGACTAGAATCTACGAGCAGTACTTC CSARSGTRIYEQYF 14 TRBV20-1 TRBD2 TRBJ2-7 few
TGCGCCAGCAGCACGGGACTAGCGGGGGGAAACACAGATACGCAGTATTTT CASSTGLAGGNTDTQYF 17 TRBV5-1 TRBD2 TRBJ2-3 -
TGCGCCAGCAGCAGGGGGGCCGGGGTCAATGAGCAGTTCTTC CASSRGAGVNEQFF 14 TRBV5-1 - TRBJ2-1 -
TGCGCCAGCAGTCCGCAAGAGGCCGCCTACAATGAGCAGTTCTTC CASSPQEAAYNEQFF 15 TRBV5-1 - TRBJ2-1 few
TGTGCCAGCAGCTCCACGACCGCTCAGGGGGCCTACGAGCAGTACTTC CASSSTTAQGAYEQYF 16 TRBV7-2 TRBD1 TRBJ2-7 few
TGTGCCAGCAGCGTAGATCGGGAACGTCTGTACTTC CASSVDRERLYF 12 TRBV9 - TRBJ2-7 few
TGCGCCAGCAGCCAAGCGGCTAGGGTTAATGAGCAGTTCTTC CASSQAARVNEQFF 14 TRBV4-3 - TRBJ2-1 -
TGTGCCAGCAGCTCAACGGGAGGCCCGGGGTGGAATGAGCAGTTCTTC CASSSTGGPGWNEQFF 16 TRBV7-9 TRBD2 TRBJ2-1 many
TGTGCCAGCAGCTTCGGACTAGCGGCAAACGAGCAGTACTTC CASSFGLAANEQYF 14 TRBV11-2 TRBD2 TRBJ2-7 -
TGCGCCAGCAGCTTGGGGGTTCGACCCGATAGCTCCTACAATGAGCAGTTCTTC CASSLGVRPDSSYNEQFF 18 TRBV5-1 - TRBJ2-1 -
TGTGCCAGCAGCAACCATCGTGGAAAACTGTTTTTT CASSNHRGKLFF 12 TRBV11-2 - TRBJ1-4 few
TGCGCCAGCAGCTTGGAGACAGGGGGCCAACAGCCCCAGCATTTT CASSLETGGQQPQHF 15 TRBV5-1 TRBD1 TRBJ1-5 few
TGTGCCAGCAGTGAGCGGGGGGGACCACAAGAGACCCAGTACTTC CASSERGGPQETQYF 15 TRBV2 TRBD2 TRBJ2-5 -
TGTGCCAGCAGCTTAGTGGGCAGGGGGGAAGCGGAGACCCAGTACTTC CASSLVGRGEAETQYF 16 TRBV7-9 - TRBJ2-5 few
TGCAGTGCTAGAGGTTACCTCCGGGCGGAGACGCAGTATTTT CSARGYLRAETQYF 14 TRBV20-1 - TRBJ2-3 -
TGCAGCACGACGGGACAGGGCCAAGAGACCCAGTACTTC CSTTGQGQETQYF 13 TRBV29-1 TRBD1 TRBJ2-5 -
TGTGCCAGCAGGACGGACAGGGTGGTCCGCACCGGGGAGCTGTTTTTT CASRTDRVVRTGELFF 16 TRBV6-1 TRBD1 TRBJ2-2 -
TGCAGTGCTAGTGTAGGGGCCGTGGAGACCCAGTACTTC CSASVGAVETQYF 13 TRBV20-1 - TRBJ2-5 few
TGTGCCATCAGTGGGGGGGGGCCTTACAATGAGCAGTTCTTC CAISGGGPYNEQFF 14 TRBV10-3 - TRBJ2-1 -
TGCAGTGCTCCCGGACAGGTACCGAACACCGGGGAGCTGTTTTTT CSAPGQVPNTGELFF 15 TRBV20-1 TRBD1 TRBJ2-2 -
TGTGCCAGCAGTCTTCAGGGACGCTCCTACGAGCAGTACTTC CASSLQGRSYEQYF 14 TRBV12-3/TRBV12-4 - TRBJ2-7 few
TGTGCCAGCAGCTTAAATTTCGGTCAGCCCCACGAGCAGTACTTC CASSLNFGQPHEQYF 15 TRBV7-8 - TRBJ2-7 few
TGTGCCCACCATTCGGGTGACAGGGCGGCTGAAGCTTTCTTT CAHHSGDRAAEAFF 14 TRBV30 TRBD1 TRBJ1-1 -
TGCAGTGCCGGAGGGGGGACAGGGCATGAAAAACTGTTTTTT CSAGGGTGHEKLFF 14 TRBV20-1 TRBD1 TRBJ1-4 many
TGTGCCAGCAGCTCCCCACAAGAAGATACGCAGTATTTT CASSSPQEDTQYF 13 TRBV11-3 - TRBJ2-3 -
TGCGCCAGCAGCCCCGGGGTGGTGGGCACAGATACGCAGTATTTT CASSPGVVGTDTQYF 15 TRBV5-1 - TRBJ2-3 few
TGTGCCAGCAGTCCGCGGAGGGAGCCCCAGCATTTT CASSPRREPQHF 12 TRBV12-3/TRBV12-4 - TRBJ1-5 -
TGCGCCAGCAGCCAGGAAATTAGCGGTTGGGACAATGAGCAGTTCTTC CASSQEISGWDNEQFF 16 TRBV4-1 - TRBJ2-1 few
TGTGCCAGCACCTACCCTAGGGACGAGCAGTACTTC CASTYPRDEQYF 12 TRBV6-2/TRBV6-3 - TRBJ2-7 few
TGTGCCACCAGCAGAGATTCTCAGGTGAACTATGGCTACACCTTC CATSRDSQVNYGYTF 15 TRBV15 - TRBJ1-2 -